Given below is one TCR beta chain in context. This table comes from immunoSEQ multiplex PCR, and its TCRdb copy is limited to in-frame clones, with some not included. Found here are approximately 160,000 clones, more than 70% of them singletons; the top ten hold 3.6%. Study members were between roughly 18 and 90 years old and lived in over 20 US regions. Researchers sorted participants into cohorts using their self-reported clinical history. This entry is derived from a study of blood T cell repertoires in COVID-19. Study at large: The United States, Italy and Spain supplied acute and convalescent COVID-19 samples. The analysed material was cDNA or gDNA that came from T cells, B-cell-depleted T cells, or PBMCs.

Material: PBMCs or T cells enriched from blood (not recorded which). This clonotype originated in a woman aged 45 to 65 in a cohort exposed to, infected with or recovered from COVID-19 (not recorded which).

CDR3 nucleotides: TGTGCCAGCAGCCGCGAGGGACAGGTAAACACCATATATTTT. It specifies CASSREGQVNTIYF. The chain has TRBV3-1 (or the pseudogene TRBV3-2) and TRBJ1-3, with 8 bases fitting TRBD1. V was pared by 4 bases and J by 6 bases, with 5 bases of the junction left unmatched. CDR3 size: 14 residues. Per the germline V gene, CDR1 is LGHDT and CDR2 is YNNKEL (reference sequence).